This T cell receptor (beta chain) originates from a study of T cell clones after liver transplantation. Study as a whole: Apart from a few HCV-positive recipients, transplants were for non-autoimmune, non-viral reasons.

As to this clone: The antigen is unknown.

Libraries were prepared by immunoSEQ multiplex PCR; TCRdb keeps only in-frame clonotypes and omits some of them. The table includes just over 60,000 clones, about 70% detected once. Findings and caveats of the study: Graft donor-reactive T cells possibly entered the graft instead of undergoing deletion. Post-transplant time points were not standardized, so conclusions are preliminary.

From germline, CDR1 is SGDLS and CDR2 YYNGEE. This CDR3 contains 15 residues. Trimming at V came to 0 bases and at J to 5 bases, leaving 5 bases not matched to a gene. J is TRBJ1-2 and V is TRBV9, with 9 positions matching TRBD1. This TCR was sampled from a human donor who received a liver transplant. The sequencing here drew on CD4+ T cells from blood, taken before liver transplant. Here the CDR3 reads CASSVVDRGGYGYTF. The CDR3 coding sequence is TGTGCCAGCAGCGTAGTGGACAGGGGCGGATATGGCTACACCTTC.